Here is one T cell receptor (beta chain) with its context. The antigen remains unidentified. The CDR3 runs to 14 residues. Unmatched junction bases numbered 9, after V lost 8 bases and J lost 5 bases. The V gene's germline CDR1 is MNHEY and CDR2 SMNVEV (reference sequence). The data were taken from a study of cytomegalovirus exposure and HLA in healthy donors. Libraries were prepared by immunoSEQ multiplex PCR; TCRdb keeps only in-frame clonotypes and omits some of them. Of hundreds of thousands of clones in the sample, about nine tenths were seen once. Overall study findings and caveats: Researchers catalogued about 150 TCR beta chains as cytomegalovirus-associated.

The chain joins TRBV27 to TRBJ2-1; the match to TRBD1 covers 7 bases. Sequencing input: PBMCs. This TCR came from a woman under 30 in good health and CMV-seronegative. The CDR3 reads CASGSIGTDNEQFF. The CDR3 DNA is TGTGCCAGCGGGAGTATTGGGACAGACAATGAGCAGTTCTTC.